This T cell receptor (beta chain) emerged from a study of T cell changes during pregnancy in multiple sclerosis. Only in-frame clones appear in the TCRdb table, and some are missing; sequencing was by immunoSEQ multiplex PCR. The sample lists fewer than 45,000 clones; approximately 89% were seen once. The sequencing here drew on CD4+ T cells from peripheral blood mononuclear cells, taken after pregnancy. This TCR was recovered from a female donor in good health, enrolled as a control in a pregnancy study.

DNA of the CDR3: TGTGCCAGCAGCTTGGGCGCCAGCGGGGGATTGAACACCGGGGAGCTGTTTTTT. This sequence encodes CASSLGASGGLNTGELFF. This chain joins TRBV5-4 and TRBJ2-2; 8 bases match TRBD2. The CDR3 is 18 amino acids. V gave up 0 bases and J gave up 1 base; unmatched junction bases: 8. The germline gives CDR1 SGHNT, CDR2 YYREEE (reference sequence).